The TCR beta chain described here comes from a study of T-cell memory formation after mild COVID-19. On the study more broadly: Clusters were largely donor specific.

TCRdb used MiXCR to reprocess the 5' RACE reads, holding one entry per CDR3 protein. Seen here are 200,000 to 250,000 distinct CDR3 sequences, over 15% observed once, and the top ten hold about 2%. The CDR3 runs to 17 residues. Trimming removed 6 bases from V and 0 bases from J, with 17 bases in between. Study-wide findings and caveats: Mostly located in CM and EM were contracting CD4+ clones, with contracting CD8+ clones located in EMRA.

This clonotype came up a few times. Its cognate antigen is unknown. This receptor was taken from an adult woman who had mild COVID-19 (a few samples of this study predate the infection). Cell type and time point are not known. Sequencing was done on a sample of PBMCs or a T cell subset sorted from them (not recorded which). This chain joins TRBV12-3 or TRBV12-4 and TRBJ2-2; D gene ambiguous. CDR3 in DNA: TGTGCCAGCAGATTTGGTTACAGACCACCGAACACCGGGGAGCTGTTTTTT. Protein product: CASRFGYRPPNTGELFF.